Shown below are 5 T cell receptor beta chains from a single sample sequenced in a study of identical twins. In TCRdb, the 5' RACE reads were re-called with MiXCR into one record per CDR3 protein. The profile shows 640,000 or so distinct CDR3 sequences, 5.5% to 6.5% of them singletons. The material sequenced was naive T cells sorted from blood. All receptors come from a man aged 18 to 30 in good health.

In its sample, this clonotype was seen a few times. This rearrangement joins TRBV5-1 to TRBJ1-1; D remains unclear. From germline, CDR1 is SGHRS and CDR2 YFSETQ. The V end was cut by 2 bases, the J end by 7 bases, with 12 bases between. The CDR3 loop spans 13 amino acids. CDR3 nucleotide sequence: TGCGCCAGCAGCTTCAACGGGGAGGGTGAAGCTTTCTTT. It encodes CASSFNGEGEAFF.

This clonotype was seen repeatedly, ten times or more. This rearrangement joins TRBV7-8 to TRBJ1-1; D is ambiguous. The CDR3 length is 12 residues. Trimming took off 4 bases at V and 7 bases at J, with 10 bases between the two ends. CDR1 is SGHVS, CDR2 FQNEAQ, per germline. CDR3 loop: CASSSLAREAFF. The CDR3 DNA sequence: TGTGCCAGCAGCTCTCTCGCCCGTGAAGCTTTCTTT.

This clonotype occurred many times. The V and J genes are TRBV12-3 or TRBV12-4 and TRBJ2-2; D not resolved. V was clipped by 2 bases and J by 7 bases, with 11 bases between them. CDR3 length equals 14 residues. CDR3 bases: TGTGCCAGCAGTTTACTGGGATTTGGCGGGGAGCTGTTTTTT. Amino acid sequence: CASSLLGFGGELFF.

This clonotype has a handful of counts. The rearrangement uses TRBV5-1 and TRBJ2-3, with D unclear. The germline CDR1 and CDR2 sequences are SGHRS and YFSETQ. V was cut by 1 base and J by 0 bases, with 12 bases left in between. This CDR3 comprises 16 residues. CDR3 in amino acids: CASSLRGSSSTDTQYF. CDR3 in DNA: TGCGCCAGCAGCTTGCGCGGCAGCTCTAGCACAGATACGCAGTATTTT. The complete variable domain, with remaining parts taken from reference TRBV5-1 and TRBJ2-3, reads KAGVTQTPRYLIKTRGQQVTLSCSPISGHRSVSWYQQTPGQGLQFLFEYFSETQRNKGNFPGRFSGRQFSNSRSEMNVSTLELGDSALYLCASSLRGSSSTDTQYFGPGTRLTVL.

There are many counts of this clonotype. This chain links TRBV29-1 with TRBJ2-7, with 7 bases identical to TRBD1. The CDR3 runs to 13 residues. From germline, CDR1 is SQVTM and CDR2 ANQGSEA. Trimming took 2 bases from V and 5 from J; bases not matched to a gene: 6. The CDR3 reads CSVEPQGSDEQYF. CDR3 sequence (DNA): TGCAGCGTTGAACCACAGGGGTCGGACGAGCAGTACTTC.